What follows are 31 T cell receptor beta chains derived from one specimen sequenced in a study of monozygotic twins with inflammatory bowel disease. TCRdb derives one entry per CDR3 protein from the 5' RACE reads, leaving out DNA. In total, the table holds some 100,000 distinct CDR3 sequences. The sample taken for sequencing was blood. These receptors all come from a human donor with ulcerative colitis or Crohn's disease, or a healthy co-twin of an affected twin (not recorded which).

This chain links TRBV29-1 with TRBJ2-7; TCRdb selects TRBD1, and the lack of DNA leaves this call unchecked. This CDR3 is 15 amino acids long. Per germline, CDR1 SQVTM and CDR2 ANQGSEA. Here the CDR3 reads CSVEGLGTGHYEQYF.

The CDR3 sequence is CATSILAGEGNEQFF. J is TRBJ2-1 and V is TRBV15; TCRdb designates TRBD2, a call that cannot be tested without DNA. Looked up from germline, CDR1 is LNHNV and CDR2 is YYDKDF (reference sequence). CDR3 size: 15 residues.

This chain links TRBV7-2 with TRBJ2-7; the TCRdb call, TRBD1, lacks DNA for checking. The germline V gene encodes CDR1 SGHTA and CDR2 FQGNSA. The CDR3 has 15 residues. This chain's CDR3 is CASSYSGGAPYEQYF.

The J gene is TRBJ1-1, the V gene TRBV29-1; TCRdb returns TRBD1, unconfirmable since there is no DNA. Germline values: CDR1 SQVTM, CDR2 ANQGSEA. The CDR3 consists of 12 residues. CDR3: CSVGTVNTEAFF.

The chain recombines TRBV2 with TRBJ2-2; the TRBD1 assignment by TCRdb is unverifiable without DNA. CDR3 length equals 15 residues. The V gene's germline CDR1 is SNHLY and CDR2 FYNNEI. CDR3 region: CASRPNRGNTGELFF.

V and J are TRBV12-3 or TRBV12-4 and TRBJ1-1. This CDR3 is 11 amino acids long. The CDR3 reads CASGFYTEAFF.

The rearrangement joins TRBV20-1 to TRBJ2-1; TCRdb names TRBD1, which stays unverified in the absence of DNA. The CDR3 is 16 amino acids. Germline V gene sequence: CDR1 DFQATT, CDR2 SNEGSKA (reference sequence). CDR3 residues: CSARDPAGIGYNEQFF.

The chain carries TRBV19 and TRBJ1-2; TCRdb's D call, TRBD1, is unchecked because there is no DNA. CDR3 length equals 14 residues. The V gene's germline CDR1 is LNHDA and CDR2 SQIVND (reference sequence). CDR3 sequence: CASLTGKGSYGYTF.

This rearrangement joins TRBV18 to TRBJ1-6. Germline V gene lookup returns CDR1 KGHSH and CDR2 LQKENI. This CDR3 region has 17 residues. This CDR3 is CASSLFSRETYNSPLHF.

The V call is TRBV20-1, the J call TRBJ1-2; absent DNA, TCRdb's TRBD1 call cannot be checked. Per germline, CDR1 DFQATT and CDR2 SNEGSKA (reference sequence). The CDR3 spans 13 residues. CDR3 amino acids: CSARQGREYGYTF.

The chain joins TRBV19 to TRBJ2-3; checking the TCRdb D call of TRBD1 is not possible without DNA. CDR1 is LNHDA, CDR2 SQIVND, per germline (reference sequence). This CDR3 contains 15 residues. CDR3: CASSLGPLNTDTQYF.

CDR3 in amino acids: CASNPSDRGNSPLHF. V is TRBV27 and J is TRBJ1-6; TCRdb indicates TRBD1, and absent DNA this call remains unverified. This CDR3 contains 15 residues. Germline loops: CDR1 MNHEY, CDR2 SMNVEV (reference sequence).

The chain combines TRBV2 with TRBJ2-1. The CDR3 runs to 15 residues. CDR1 is SNHLY, CDR2 FYNNEI, per germline. The CDR3 sequence is CASSPLANSYNEQFF.

The rearrangement links TRBV3-1 to TRBJ2-3; TCRdb indicates TRBD1, and absent DNA this call remains unverified. CDR1 and CDR2 (germline): LGHDT, YNNKEL (reference sequence). The CDR3 covers 13 residues. CDR3 protein: CASSLPGADTQYF.

The J gene is TRBJ2-7, the V gene TRBV20-1; absent DNA, TCRdb's TRBD1 call cannot be checked. The CDR3 runs to 15 residues. Per germline, CDR1 DFQATT and CDR2 SNEGSKA (reference sequence). The CDR3 loop reads CSAIPADSPVYEQYF.

The chain combines TRBV4-1 with TRBJ2-2; the TCRdb call, TRBD2, lacks DNA for checking. The CDR3 runs to 18 residues. Germline V gene data show CDR1 as MGHRA and CDR2 as YSYEKL. CDR3 sequence: CASSQDFLAGSNTGELFF.

This chain uses TRBV5-1 with TRBJ2-2; TCRdb's D call of TRBD2 is untestable without DNA. Germline-derived CDR1 and CDR2 are SGHRS and YFSETQ. The CDR3 runs 17 residues. CDR3 region: CASSSSLAGFGTGELFF.

The chain carries TRBV7-3 and TRBJ2-3; TCRdb designates TRBD2, a call that cannot be tested without DNA. CDR1 is SGHTA and CDR2 is FQGTGA in the germline V gene. The CDR3 is 15 amino acids. The CDR3 here is CASSTMGGSTDTQYF.

The chain couples TRBV20-1 to TRBJ1-6. Germline values: CDR1 DFQATT, CDR2 SNEGSKA (reference sequence). The CDR3 is made up of 16 amino acids. CDR3: CSARDHESSYNSPLHF.

The chain joins TRBV12-3 or TRBV12-4 to TRBJ2-1; TCRdb selects TRBD2, and the lack of DNA leaves this call unchecked. CDR3 size: 13 residues. The CDR3 is CASRTSPGHEQFF.

The chain has TRBV28 and TRBJ2-4; TCRdb gives TRBD1 as the D gene, but with no DNA this cannot be confirmed. Germline V gene sequence: CDR1 MDHEN, CDR2 SYDVKM. The CDR3 contains 17 residues. The CDR3 sequence: CASSKGQGAGSKNIQYF.

This sequence joins TRBV3-1 and TRBJ2-1; with no DNA, the TCRdb D assignment of TRBD2 cannot be verified. Germline V gene lookup returns CDR1 LGHDT and CDR2 YNNKEL (reference sequence). CDR3 length: 15 residues. CDR3 sequence reads: CASSLLAGESAEQFF.

The chain links TRBV20-1 to TRBJ1-6. The CDR3 loop spans 12 amino acids. The germline CDR1 and CDR2 sequences are DFQATT and SNEGSKA (reference sequence). The CDR3: CSARDGSSPLHF.

The chain couples TRBV27 to TRBJ2-7. The CDR3 has 15 amino acids. Germline lookup yields CDR1 MNHEY and CDR2 SMNVEV (reference sequence). The CDR3 here is CASSTQVEYSYEQYF.

J is TRBJ2-5 and V is TRBV6-1; TCRdb returns TRBD2, unconfirmable since there is no DNA. The CDR3 is 18 residues long. Germline-derived CDR1 and CDR2 are MNHNS and SASEGT. The CDR3: CASSVAFPRTRDLETQYF.

The gene calls are TRBV3-1 and TRBJ2-7. Germline-derived CDR1 and CDR2 are LGHDT and YNNKEL (reference sequence). This CDR3 contains 14 residues. The CDR3 is CASSQVDGTYEQYF.

The rearrangement links TRBV27 to TRBJ1-1. The germline V gene encodes CDR1 MNHEY and CDR2 SMNVEV (reference sequence). The CDR3 loop spans 14 amino acids. The CDR3 region is CASSLSQLNTEAFF.

The chain recombines TRBV6-1 with TRBJ2-1; TCRdb gives TRBD1 as the D gene, but with no DNA this cannot be confirmed. Germline assignment: CDR1 MNHNS and CDR2 SASEGT. The CDR3 contains 15 residues. CDR3 residues: CASRGGTGRGDEQFF.

The genes are TRBV7-2 and TRBJ2-7. The CDR3 is made up of 13 amino acids. Germline V CDR1 and CDR2: SGHTA, FQGNSA. CDR3 region: CASSLWKERERYF. Supplemented by reference TRBV7-2 and TRBJ2-7, the full variable domain reads GAGVSQSPSNKVTEKGKDVELRCDPISGHTALYWYRQSLGQGLEFLIYFQGNSAPDKSGLPSDRFSAERTGGSVSTLTIQRTQQEDSAVYLCASSLWKERERYFGPGTRLTVT.

This sequence joins TRBV7-9 and TRBJ2-2; there is no DNA to check the TCRdb D call of TRBD2. Germline loops: CDR1 SEHNR, CDR2 FQNEAQ (reference sequence). The CDR3 runs to 15 residues. The chain's CDR3 is CASSPNSGGLGELFF.

This sequence joins TRBV12-3 or TRBV12-4 and TRBJ1-4; TCRdb proposes TRBD1, but this gene call is untestable without DNA. This CDR3 contains 16 residues. CDR3: CASSPLVSGKDEKLFF.